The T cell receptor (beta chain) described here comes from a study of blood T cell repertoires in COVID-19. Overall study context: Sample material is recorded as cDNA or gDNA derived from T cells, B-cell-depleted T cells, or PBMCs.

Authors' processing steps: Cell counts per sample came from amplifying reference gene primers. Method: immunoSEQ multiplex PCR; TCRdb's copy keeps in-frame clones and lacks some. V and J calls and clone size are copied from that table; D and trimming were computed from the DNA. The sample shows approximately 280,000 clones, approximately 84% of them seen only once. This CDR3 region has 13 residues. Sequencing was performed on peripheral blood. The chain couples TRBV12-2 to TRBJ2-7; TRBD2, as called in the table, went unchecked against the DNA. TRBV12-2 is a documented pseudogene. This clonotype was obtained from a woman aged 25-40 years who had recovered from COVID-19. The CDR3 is CASLPAGVHEQYF. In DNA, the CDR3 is TGTGCAAGTCTCCCCGCGGGAGTCCACGAGCAGTACTTC.